A selection of T cell receptor beta chains follows, all from one sample in a study of human T cells and chemical hapten exposure. A single record per CDR3 protein comes from TCRdb applying MiXCR to the RACE reads. The table lists about 300,000 distinct CDR3 sequences, 5.5% of them singletons. Sequencing was performed on whole blood, taken in connection with sensitization to the hapten diphenylcyclopropenone (DPC). The receptors were gathered from a young woman with alopecia areata. Some clones in this sample may be carry-over from other donors' samples. CDR3s include the opening cysteine and the closing phenylalanine or tryptophan. Each record gives: clone size, V gene, D gene, J gene, CDR3 protein, CDR3 DNA. D genes are given only for firm matches. Not all rows give a size; the values are once, few, many and, for expanded clones, a class.

clone size: many
V gene: TRBV7-2
D gene: TRBD1
J gene: TRBJ2-3
CDR3 protein: CASSETGVTDTQYF
CDR3 DNA: TGTGCCAGCAGCGAGACAGGGGTCACAGATACGCAGTATTTT

clone size: few
V gene: TRBV12-3/TRBV12-4
D gene: -
J gene: TRBJ2-7
CDR3 protein: CASSRKSSRGVHEQYF
CDR3 DNA: TGTGCCAGCAGTCGAAAGTCGTCCAGGGGGGTCCACGAGCAGTACTTC

clone size: -
V gene: TRBV20-1
D gene: -
J gene: TRBJ1-6
CDR3 protein: CSAQGGSPLHF
CDR3 DNA: TGCAGTGCGCAAGGGGGTTCACCCCTCCACTTT

clone size: few
V gene: TRBV7-2
D gene: -
J gene: TRBJ1-1
CDR3 protein: CASSLRTAYEAFF
CDR3 DNA: TGTGCCAGCAGCTTGAGGACAGCCTATGAAGCTTTCTTT

clone size: few
V gene: TRBV28
D gene: TRBD1
J gene: TRBJ2-7
CDR3 protein: CASSLTDRGGEQYF
CDR3 DNA: TGTGCCAGCAGTCTTACAGACAGGGGAGGCGAGCAGTACTTC

clone size: many
V gene: TRBV6-5
D gene: -
J gene: TRBJ1-1
CDR3 protein: CASSYSTHANTEAFF
CDR3 DNA: TGTGCCAGCAGTTACTCTACCCACGCGAACACTGAAGCTTTCTTT

clone size: -
V gene: TRBV5-1
D gene: -
J gene: TRBJ2-5
CDR3 protein: CASSLGLMEQETQYF
CDR3 DNA: TGCGCCAGCAGCTTGGGACTAATGGAACAAGAAACCCAGTACTTC

clone size: few
V gene: TRBV29-1
D gene: TRBD1
J gene: TRBJ2-7
CDR3 protein: CSVGTGGLGEQYF
CDR3 DNA: TGCAGCGTGGGGACAGGGGGCCTGGGCGAGCAGTACTTC

clone size: many
V gene: TRBV7-6
D gene: -
J gene: TRBJ2-3
CDR3 protein: CASSSYQSWTQYF
CDR3 DNA: TGTGCCAGCAGCTCCTACCAATCCTGGACGCAGTATTTT

clone size: -
V gene: TRBV6-2/TRBV6-3
D gene: TRBD1
J gene: TRBJ2-3
CDR3 protein: CASSYSRQGASTDTQYF
CDR3 DNA: TGTGCCAGCAGTTACTCGAGGCAGGGGGCGAGCACAGATACGCAGTATTTT

clone size: many
V gene: TRBV29-1
D gene: -
J gene: TRBJ2-2
CDR3 protein: CSVREAGELFF
CDR3 DNA: TGCAGCGTCAGGGAGGCCGGGGAGCTGTTTTTT

clone size: many
V gene: TRBV2
D gene: TRBD2
J gene: TRBJ2-5
CDR3 protein: CASSEASGGLVGTQYF
CDR3 DNA: TGTGCCAGCAGTGAGGCTAGCGGGGGACTAGTGGGGACCCAGTACTTC

clone size: -
V gene: TRBV5-6
D gene: -
J gene: TRBJ2-3
CDR3 protein: CASSLLDTGYTQYF
CDR3 DNA: TGTGCCAGCAGCTTGTTGGACACAGGGTATACGCAGTATTTT

clone size: -
V gene: TRBV7-9
D gene: TRBD1
J gene: TRBJ1-5
CDR3 protein: CASSSKDRYDQHF
CDR3 DNA: TGTGCCAGCAGCTCCAAGGACAGGTACGACCAGCATTTT

clone size: few
V gene: TRBV13
D gene: -
J gene: TRBJ2-1
CDR3 protein: CASSSHGGGLAYNEQFF
CDR3 DNA: TGTGCCAGCAGCTCCCACGGCGGGGGCCTAGCCTACAATGAGCAGTTCTTC

clone size: -
V gene: TRBV7-3
D gene: TRBD2
J gene: TRBJ2-3
CDR3 protein: CASSLRLAGDRTDTQYF
CDR3 DNA: TGTGCCAGCAGCTTAAGACTAGCGGGGGACAGGACAGATACGCAGTATTTT

clone size: many
V gene: TRBV6-1
D gene: TRBD1
J gene: TRBJ2-7
CDR3 protein: CASSIDRDLYEQYF
CDR3 DNA: TGTGCCAGCAGTATAGACAGGGATCTCTACGAGCAGTACTTC

clone size: -
V gene: TRBV3-1
D gene: TRBD1
J gene: TRBJ2-1
CDR3 protein: CASSLGTGHGEQFF
CDR3 DNA: TGTGCCAGCAGCCTTGGGACAGGGCATGGGGAGCAGTTCTTC

clone size: -
V gene: TRBV5-4
D gene: TRBD1
J gene: TRBJ1-2
CDR3 protein: CASTYIDRANYGYTF
CDR3 DNA: TGTGCCAGCACCTATATTGACAGGGCTAACTATGGCTACACCTTC

clone size: many
V gene: TRBV5-4
D gene: -
J gene: TRBJ1-1
CDR3 protein: CASSWEVRDTEAFF
CDR3 DNA: TGTGCCAGCAGCTGGGAGGTCCGCGACACTGAAGCTTTCTTT

clone size: few
V gene: TRBV27
D gene: -
J gene: TRBJ2-3
CDR3 protein: CASSLAPRDTQYF
CDR3 DNA: TGTGCCAGCAGTTTAGCCCCCAGGGATACGCAGTATTTT

clone size: many
V gene: TRBV11-1
D gene: -
J gene: TRBJ2-3
CDR3 protein: CASGDSGRGTDTQYF
CDR3 DNA: TGTGCCAGCGGGGACAGCGGGCGGGGCACAGATACGCAGTATTTT

clone size: -
V gene: TRBV20-1
D gene: -
J gene: TRBJ1-5
CDR3 protein: CSDVGTGHQPQHF
CDR3 DNA: TGCAGTGACGTTGGAACAGGGCATCAGCCCCAGCATTTT

clone size: -
V gene: TRBV5-1
D gene: -
J gene: TRBJ2-5
CDR3 protein: CASSSGGGEETQYF
CDR3 DNA: TGCGCCAGCAGCTCAGGAGGCGGGGAAGAGACCCAGTACTTC

clone size: many
V gene: TRBV18
D gene: -
J gene: TRBJ2-6
CDR3 protein: CASSPLSGANVLTF
CDR3 DNA: TGTGCCAGCTCACCGCTCTCTGGGGCCAACGTCCTGACTTTC

clone size: many
V gene: TRBV7-2
D gene: -
J gene: TRBJ1-5
CDR3 protein: CASSFTPSSFSNQPQHF
CDR3 DNA: TGTGCCAGCAGCTTTACGCCAAGTTCTTTTAGCAATCAGCCCCAGCATTTT

clone size: many
V gene: TRBV28
D gene: -
J gene: TRBJ2-1
CDR3 protein: CASTRAFYDEQFF
CDR3 DNA: TGTGCCAGCACTCGGGCCTTCTACGATGAGCAGTTCTTC

clone size: -
V gene: TRBV7-9
D gene: TRBD1
J gene: TRBJ1-1
CDR3 protein: CASSLAGQGASIGTEAFF
CDR3 DNA: TGTGCCAGCAGCTTAGCTGGACAGGGGGCGTCTATTGGCACTGAAGCTTTCTTT

clone size: -
V gene: TRBV20-1
D gene: -
J gene: TRBJ1-1
CDR3 protein: CSAPNIRDTEAFF
CDR3 DNA: TGCAGTGCTCCCAACATAAGGGACACTGAAGCTTTCTTT

clone size: many
V gene: TRBV9
D gene: -
J gene: TRBJ2-7
CDR3 protein: CASSVGNSDVSEQYF
CDR3 DNA: TGTGCCAGCAGCGTAGGAAACTCCGACGTCTCCGAGCAGTACTTC

clone size: many
V gene: TRBV20-1
D gene: -
J gene: TRBJ2-1
CDR3 protein: CSARSWIAPYNEQFF
CDR3 DNA: TGCAGTGCTAGATCTTGGATTGCCCCATACAATGAGCAGTTCTTC

clone size: -
V gene: TRBV6-1
D gene: -
J gene: TRBJ1-5
CDR3 protein: CASSELQSVTLNQPQHF
CDR3 DNA: TGTGCCAGCAGTGAACTACAGTCGGTAACCCTCAATCAGCCCCAGCATTTT

clone size: -
V gene: TRBV12-3/TRBV12-4
D gene: -
J gene: TRBJ2-3
CDR3 protein: CASSLKGASPDTQYF
CDR3 DNA: TGTGCCAGCAGTTTAAAGGGCGCAAGCCCAGATACGCAGTATTTT

clone size: many
V gene: TRBV25-1
D gene: -
J gene: TRBJ1-2
CDR3 protein: CASSGGASNYGYTF
CDR3 DNA: TGTGCCAGCAGTGGGGGGGCTTCTAACTATGGCTACACCTTC

clone size: -
V gene: TRBV18
D gene: -
J gene: TRBJ1-1
CDR3 protein: CASSNQNTEAFF
CDR3 DNA: TGTGCCAGCTCAAACCAGAACACTGAAGCTTTCTTT

clone size: -
V gene: TRBV6-2/TRBV6-3
D gene: -
J gene: TRBJ2-7
CDR3 protein: CASSDTTYEQYF
CDR3 DNA: TGTGCCAGCAGTGACACCACCTACGAGCAGTACTTC

clone size: many
V gene: TRBV20-1
D gene: -
J gene: TRBJ2-3
CDR3 protein: CSARDLGTDTQYF
CDR3 DNA: TGCAGTGCTAGAGATCTAGGGACAGATACGCAGTATTTT

clone size: many
V gene: TRBV6-5
D gene: -
J gene: TRBJ1-2
CDR3 protein: CASSYDRQYGYTF
CDR3 DNA: TGTGCCAGCAGTTACGACAGGCAATATGGCTACACCTTC

clone size: few
V gene: TRBV4-3
D gene: -
J gene: TRBJ1-1
CDR3 protein: CASSQDRNRPTAFF
CDR3 DNA: TGCGCCAGCAGCCAAGATCGCAACAGACCGACGGCTTTCTTT

clone size: many
V gene: TRBV21-1
D gene: -
J gene: TRBJ2-3
CDR3 protein: CASSKDPLAALTDTQYF
CDR3 DNA: TGTGCCAGCAGCAAAGATCCTCTAGCGGCTCTCACAGATACGCAGTATTTT

clone size: many
V gene: TRBV10-3
D gene: -
J gene: TRBJ2-3
CDR3 protein: CAISADTDTQYF
CDR3 DNA: TGTGCCATCAGTGCTGACACAGATACGCAGTATTTT

clone size: -
V gene: TRBV5-6
D gene: TRBD1
J gene: TRBJ1-1
CDR3 protein: CASSFSLTGSTEAFF
CDR3 DNA: TGTGCCAGCAGCTTCTCCCTGACAGGGTCAACTGAAGCTTTCTTT

clone size: few
V gene: TRBV6-5
D gene: -
J gene: TRBJ1-3
CDR3 protein: CASSRMPPGGNTIYF
CDR3 DNA: TGTGCCAGCAGCCGAATGCCCCCAGGGGGAAACACCATATATTTT

clone size: -
V gene: TRBV12-3/TRBV12-4
D gene: -
J gene: TRBJ2-6
CDR3 protein: CASSLETLVSGANVLTF
CDR3 DNA: TGTGCCAGCAGTTTAGAGACACTCGTCTCTGGGGCCAACGTCCTGACTTTC

clone size: -
V gene: TRBV5-1
D gene: -
J gene: TRBJ1-1
CDR3 protein: CASSGGHSVYSEAFF
CDR3 DNA: TGCGCCAGCAGCGGAGGACATTCTGTCTACTCTGAAGCTTTCTTT

clone size: -
V gene: TRBV13
D gene: -
J gene: TRBJ2-1
CDR3 protein: CASSQDSNEQFF
CDR3 DNA: TGTGCCAGCAGCCAGGACAGTAATGAGCAGTTCTTC

clone size: few
V gene: TRBV20-1
D gene: -
J gene: TRBJ2-7
CDR3 protein: CSARPLGAESYEQYF
CDR3 DNA: TGCAGTGCTAGACCCTTGGGGGCAGAGTCCTACGAGCAGTACTTC

clone size: -
V gene: TRBV4-1
D gene: -
J gene: TRBJ2-3
CDR3 protein: CASSPNAAGTDTQYF
CDR3 DNA: TGCGCCAGCAGCCCAAACGCGGCGGGCACAGATACGCAGTATTTT

clone size: -
V gene: TRBV29-1
D gene: TRBD2
J gene: TRBJ2-1
CDR3 protein: CSVCSSGVYNEQFF
CDR3 DNA: TGCAGCGTTTGCTCTAGCGGGGTGTACAATGAGCAGTTCTTC

clone size: few
V gene: TRBV7-2
D gene: -
J gene: TRBJ1-2
CDR3 protein: CASRRVGGMSYTF
CDR3 DNA: TGTGCCAGCAGGCGTGTCGGGGGGATGAGCTACACCTTC

clone size: many
V gene: TRBV7-2
D gene: -
J gene: TRBJ2-3
CDR3 protein: CASSLGYRWQGEDTQYF
CDR3 DNA: TGTGCCAGCAGCTTAGGATATCGGTGGCAGGGAGAAGATACGCAGTATTTT

clone size: many
V gene: TRBV4-3
D gene: -
J gene: TRBJ1-1
CDR3 protein: CASSQENGGMGQVAEAFF
CDR3 DNA: TGCGCCAGCAGCCAAGAGAATGGGGGAATGGGTCAAGTCGCTGAAGCTTTCTTT

clone size: -
V gene: TRBV19
D gene: -
J gene: TRBJ2-3
CDR3 protein: CASSMGPTDTQYF
CDR3 DNA: TGTGCCAGTAGTATGGGGCCCACAGATACGCAGTATTTT

clone size: many
V gene: TRBV6-4
D gene: TRBD1
J gene: TRBJ1-1
CDR3 protein: CASSASGGNTEAFF
CDR3 DNA: TGTGCCAGCAGTGCATCAGGGGGCAACACTGAAGCTTTCTTT

clone size: many
V gene: TRBV7-9
D gene: TRBD1
J gene: TRBJ2-1
CDR3 protein: CASSTGQGVYNEQFF
CDR3 DNA: TGTGCCAGCAGCACAGGACAGGGGGTTTACAATGAGCAGTTCTTC

clone size: few
V gene: TRBV3-1
D gene: TRBD2
J gene: TRBJ2-3
CDR3 protein: CASSHKSSGAHTDTQYF
CDR3 DNA: TGTGCCAGCAGCCATAAATCTAGCGGGGCCCACACAGATACGCAGTATTTT

clone size: -
V gene: TRBV5-1
D gene: -
J gene: TRBJ2-7
CDR3 protein: CASSLDRQSSMECF
CDR3 DNA: TGCGCCAGCAGCTTGGATCGACAGTCTAGTATGGAGTGCTTC